This TCR beta chain was profiled in a study of graft-versus-host responses after intestinal transplantation. The CDR3 runs 15 residues. Germline V gene sequence: CDR1 SGDLS, CDR2 YYNGEE. Trimming took 2 bases from V and 1 from J, leaving 12 bases between them. Sequenced by immunoSEQ multiplex PCR; TCRdb stores in-frame clones only, minus some. The sample carries 60,000 to 65,000 clones, under 90% recorded once. The graft tissue was processed, and this released both intraepithelial and lamina propria lymphocytes. Material: ileum tissue, obtained roughly 54 weeks after transplant. The chain links TRBV9 to TRBJ1-1; D is unresolved. The TCR sequence derives from a human patient who received an intestinal transplant, so some T cells may come from the graft donor. CDR3 in DNA: TGTGCCAGCAGCGTGTGGGGAACATCGAACACTGAAGCTTTCTTT. Residues: CASSVWGTSNTEAFF.